The 15 T cell receptor beta chains reported below all come from one sample, sequenced in a study of spatial heterogeneity in lung cancer. Study observations and caveats: Tracking of tumor mutation counts was seen in expanded intratumoral alpha and beta TCR counts.

The time point here: sample taken at primary tumor resection. MiXCR was run by TCRdb on the 5' RACE reads, yielding one entry per CDR3 protein. The profile shows about 11,000 distinct CDR3 sequences, more than 4.5% of them singletons. The antigens of these receptors remain unknown. The sequencing here drew on lung tumor tissue, taken at surgery. These receptors were obtained from a male donor with early-stage non-small cell lung cancer.

At least ten counts were recorded for this clonotype. This beta chain is an off-target read within a library intended for alpha chains, so its frequency means little. The chain couples TRBV20-1 to TRBJ2-7; 10 bases align to TRBD1. This CDR3 contains 12 residues. Germline V gene data show CDR1 as DFQATT and CDR2 as SNEGSKA (reference sequence). Written as DNA, the CDR3 is TGCAGTGCTTCACCCTCCGGGACAGGGGTGACGGTC. Its protein product is CSASPSGTGVTV.

This clonotype was detected ten times or more. Since the library was made to target alpha chains, this beta chain is a stray read and its abundance is not meaningful. The rearrangement links TRBV28 to TRBJ2-1; D perhaps matches TRBD2 (5 bases). The V gene's germline CDR1 is MDHEN and CDR2 SYDVKM. V was trimmed by 5 bases and J by 0 bases, leaving 17 bases between them. The CDR3 totals 17 residues. CDR3 bases: TGTGCCAGCAGTCCAATTTTCCTAGGGAGCTCCTACAATGAGCAGTTCTTC. It is translated as CASSPIFLGSSYNEQFF.

This clonotype was seen repeatedly, ten times or more. Since the library was made to target alpha chains, this beta chain is a stray read and its abundance is not meaningful. The chain employs TRBV5-1 and TRBJ2-7; D is perhaps TRBD1 (6 bases). Germline V gene data show CDR1 as SGHRS and CDR2 as YFSETQ. This CDR3 contains 14 residues. V was cut by 1 base and J by 5 bases, with 13 bases left in between. CDR3 sequence: CASSLQGSQDEQYF. The CDR3 DNA reads as TGCGCCAGCAGCTTGCAGGGGTCCCAGGACGAGCAGTACTTC.

This clonotype has a count of ten or more. This beta chain appears as a stray read in a library generated for alpha chains; its size is not informative. The V and J genes are TRBV5-1 and TRBJ2-1; TRBD2 matches 9 bases. Trimming at V came to 7 bases and at J to 8 bases, leaving 13 bases not matched to a gene. The CDR3 runs 15 residues. Germline CDR1 is SGHRS and CDR2 is YFSETQ. This CDR3 is CASLSGRGGSDEQFF. The CDR3 bases are TGCGCCAGCCTTAGCGGGAGAGGTGGATCCGATGAGCAGTTCTTC.

This clonotype was detected ten times or more. Because this beta chain is a stray read in a library intended to capture alpha chains, its abundance should not be given much weight. The chain combines TRBV27 with TRBJ1-1; D gene uncertain. The CDR3 contains 15 residues. The V gene's germline CDR1 is MNHEY and CDR2 SMNVEV (reference sequence). The ends were cut back, 6 bases at V and 0 bases at J, with 14 bases in the middle. Here the CDR3 DNA reads TGTGCCAGCAGACCCGGCCCCCTTATGAACACTGAAGCTTTCTTT. Translated, it gives CASRPGPLMNTEAFF.

This clonotype was counted only a few times. At one of its ends the junction is not consistent with the germline gene, which may arise from a read error. This beta chain lies outside the target of a library built for alpha chains; its clone size means little. This chain joins TRBV7-2 and TRBJ2-1; 10 nucleotides match TRBD1. CDR1 and CDR2 from the germline V gene are SGHTA and FQGNSA. The CDR3 extends over 12 amino acids. DNA of the CDR3: TGTGCCAGCAGCAGGGACAGGGGTTTCGTGCTCTTC. Translation: CASSRDRGFVLF.

The sample holds a few counts of this clonotype. For a library built for alpha chains, this beta chain is a stray read; little rests on its size. This chain joins TRBV2 and TRBJ2-4; a weak D match, TRBD1 (5 bases). Germline-derived CDR1 and CDR2 are SNHLY and FYNNEI. The V end was cut by 4 bases, the J end by 0 bases, with 13 bases between. CDR3 length: 16 amino acids. CDR3 sequence: CASSAKGREAKNIQYF. The CDR3 coding sequence is TGTGCCAGCAGTGCTAAGGGGCGAGAAGCCAAAAACATTCAGTACTTC.

This clonotype was detected ten times or more. This beta chain was picked up by a library intended for alpha chains and is off target, so its count carries little meaning. This chain joins TRBV10-3 and TRBJ2-1; the match to TRBD2 covers 8 bases. This CDR3 region has 15 residues. J gave up 9 bases and V 3 bases, and 10 bases lay outside the gene matches. The germline V gene has CDR1 ENHRY and CDR2 SYGVKD. The CDR3 reads CAISEASGRRGEQFF. The CDR3 bases are TGTGCCATCAGTGAAGCGAGCGGGAGACGCGGTGAGCAGTTCTTC.

This clonotype has at least ten counts. The library was built for alpha chains, so this beta chain is an off-target read and its size means little. The chain employs TRBV6-5 and TRBJ2-2; D may be TRBD1 (5 bases). Germline V CDR1 and CDR2: MNHEY, SVGAGI. V lost 5 bases and J 4 bases, leaving 8 bases between the germline ends. The CDR3 loop spans 13 amino acids. The CDR3 DNA follows: TGTGCCAGCAGTCACGACAGCACCGGGGAGCTGTTTTTT. This gives the protein CASSHDSTGELFF.

This clonotype is labeled medium-sized. As an off-target read in a library built for alpha chains, this beta chain has a frequency of little significance. The rearrangement links TRBV7-9 to TRBJ1-2; a possible D gene is TRBD1 (6 bases). Germline assignment: CDR1 SEHNR and CDR2 FQNEAQ (reference sequence). Between the trimmed V and J ends, which lost 3 bases and 3 bases, there was a span of 23 bases. The length of the CDR3 is 18 residues. CDR3 sequence: CASSFLTGSHPRYYGYTF. Written as DNA, the CDR3 is TGTGCCAGCAGCTTCCTGACAGGTTCCCATCCTAGGTACTATGGCTACACCTTC.

This clonotype was counted many times. A library prepared for alpha chains yielded this beta chain as an off-target read; its size is of little meaning. The V gene is TRBV6-2 or TRBV6-3, the J gene TRBJ2-7; 9 bases align to TRBD1. Unmatched junction bases numbered 4, after V lost 0 bases and J lost 7 bases. Per germline, CDR1 MNHEY and CDR2 SVGEGT. The CDR3 runs 14 residues. The CDR3 reads CASSYSTGGREQYF. CDR3 in DNA: TGTGCCAGCAGTTACTCCACAGGGGGCCGGGAGCAGTACTTC.

There are a few counts of this clonotype. This beta chain appears as a stray read in a library generated for alpha chains; its size is not informative. The rearrangement links TRBV6-1 to TRBJ1-2; D gene uncertain. CDR1 MNHNS and CDR2 SASEGT come from the germline V gene. This CDR3 is 14 amino acids long. The V end was cut by 6 bases, the J end by 6 bases, with 17 bases between. The CDR3 DNA reads TGTGCCAGCAGACTCGTCACGTTTCGTAATGGCTACACCTTC. Translation: CASRLVTFRNGYTF.

This clonotype was seen repeatedly, ten times or more. Being off target in a library aimed at alpha chains, this beta chain has a size of little meaning. The V and J genes are TRBV27 and TRBJ2-3; TRBD1 matches at 7 bases. Looked up from germline, CDR1 is MNHEY and CDR2 is SMNVEV (reference sequence). The CDR3 contains 15 residues. V trimming: 5 bases; J trimming: 7 bases; junction bases outside the gene matches: 12. The CDR3 region is CASSPQGIPSNTQYF. CDR3 sequence (DNA): TGTGCCAGCAGTCCACAGGGGATTCCTTCAAATACGCAGTATTTT.

In this sample, this clonotype turned up many times. In a library made to pick up alpha chains, this beta chain is a stray read with a size that means little. This chain links TRBV28 with TRBJ2-7; unclear D gene. V lost 3 bases and J lost 0, with 9 bases in between. The germline gives CDR1 MDHEN, CDR2 SYDVKM. The CDR3 is 14 amino acids. The CDR3 sequence: CASSFSASSYEQYF. CDR3 nucleotide sequence: TGTGCCAGCAGTTTTTCGGCCAGCTCCTACGAGCAGTACTTC. The full variable domain, its missing parts supplied by reference TRBV28 and TRBJ2-7, is DVKVTQSSRYLVKRTGEKVFLECVQDMDHENMFWYRQDPGLGLRLIYFSYDVKMKEKGDIPEGYSVSREKKERFSLILESASTNQTSMYLCASSFSASSYEQYFGPGTRLTVT.

This clonotype was seen repeatedly, ten times or more. The library was prepared for alpha chains; this beta chain is a stray read, so its frequency means little. The chain recombines TRBV6-5 with TRBJ2-7; possible D gene TRBD2, 6 bases. V dropped 0 bases and J dropped 0 bases, with 15 bases sitting between them. Germline values: CDR1 MNHEY, CDR2 SVGAGI. The CDR3 covers 17 residues. CDR3 bases: TGTGCCAGCAGTTACTCTCAAGGAGGGGCTACCTCCTACGAGCAGTACTTC. It translates to CASSYSQGGATSYEQYF.